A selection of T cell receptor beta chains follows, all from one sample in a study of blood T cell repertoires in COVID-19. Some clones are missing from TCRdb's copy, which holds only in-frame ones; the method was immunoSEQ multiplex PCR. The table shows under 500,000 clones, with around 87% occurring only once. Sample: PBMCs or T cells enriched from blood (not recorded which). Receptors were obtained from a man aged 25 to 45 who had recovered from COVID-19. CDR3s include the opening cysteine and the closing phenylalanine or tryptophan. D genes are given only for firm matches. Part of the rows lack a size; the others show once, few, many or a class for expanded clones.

CDR3 DNA: TGTGCCAGCAGCCAACTGACGGGAGGGTACTACAATGAGCAGTTCTTC
CDR3 protein: CASSQLTGGYYNEQFF
V gene: TRBV27
D gene: TRBD2
J gene: TRBJ2-1
clone size: -

CDR3 DNA: TGTGCCACCAGCATGGGGGCGGCTTATAATTCACCCCTCCACTTT
CDR3 protein: CATSMGAAYNSPLHF
V gene: TRBV15
D gene: -
J gene: TRBJ1-6
clone size: -

CDR3 DNA: TGTGCCAGCAGCTTAGAACTAGGCGGGACCTTCACAGATACGCAGTATTTT
CDR3 protein: CASSLELGGTFTDTQYF
V gene: TRBV7-9
D gene: -
J gene: TRBJ2-3
clone size: -

CDR3 DNA: TGCGCCAGCAGCTCCCGCACGGGTTTGAAAGAAAAACTGTTTTTT
CDR3 protein: CASSSRTGLKEKLFF
V gene: TRBV5-1
D gene: -
J gene: TRBJ1-4
clone size: -

CDR3 DNA: TGTGCCAGCAGTGCGGCAATAGGGGCCTCTGGGGCCAACGTCCTGACTTTC
CDR3 protein: CASSAAIGASGANVLTF
V gene: TRBV25-1
D gene: -
J gene: TRBJ2-6
clone size: -

CDR3 DNA: TGCACCGGGAGTTACGGTCAGCCCCAGCATTTT
CDR3 protein: CTGSYGQPQHF
V gene: TRBV29-1
D gene: -
J gene: TRBJ1-5
clone size: -

CDR3 DNA: TGTGCCAGCAGCCAAGACGGAGATAGCAATCAGCCCCAGCATTTT
CDR3 protein: CASSQDGDSNQPQHF
V gene: TRBV4-2
D gene: -
J gene: TRBJ1-5
clone size: once

CDR3 DNA: TGTGCCAGCAGCGGACAGGGTACCATTCAGTACTTC
CDR3 protein: CASSGQGTIQYF
V gene: TRBV9
D gene: TRBD1
J gene: TRBJ2-4
clone size: -

CDR3 DNA: TGTGCCAGCAGTGAGTGGGCTAGCGTAAATTCCTACAATGAGCAGTTCTTC
CDR3 protein: CASSEWASVNSYNEQFF
V gene: TRBV2
D gene: -
J gene: TRBJ2-1
clone size: -

CDR3 DNA: TGTGCCAGCTCACCTGTTATGGGACAGGGGCTCAACACTGAAGCTTTCTTT
CDR3 protein: CASSPVMGQGLNTEAFF
V gene: TRBV18
D gene: TRBD1
J gene: TRBJ1-1
clone size: -

CDR3 DNA: TGTGCCAGCAGCCGGGAGGGACTAGAGCAGTTCTTC
CDR3 protein: CASSREGLEQFF
V gene: TRBV28
D gene: TRBD2
J gene: TRBJ2-1
clone size: -

CDR3 DNA: TGTGCCAGCTCTCCGGGACTAGCGGCCTACAATGAGCAGTTCTTC
CDR3 protein: CASSPGLAAYNEQFF
V gene: TRBV18
D gene: TRBD2
J gene: TRBJ2-1
clone size: -

CDR3 DNA: TGTGCCAGCAGCCAAGACTCACTAGTGGTCAACGAGCAGTTCTTC
CDR3 protein: CASSQDSLVVNEQFF
V gene: TRBV3-1/TRBV3-2
D gene: -
J gene: TRBJ2-1
clone size: -

CDR3 DNA: TGCGCCAGCACCGGGGGAGCCTCTGGGGCCAACGTCCTGACTTTC
CDR3 protein: CASTGGASGANVLTF
V gene: TRBV5-1
D gene: -
J gene: TRBJ2-6
clone size: once

CDR3 DNA: TGTGCCAGCAGTTCCCCGGGACTAGGATCAGATACGCAGTATTTT
CDR3 protein: CASSSPGLGSDTQYF
V gene: TRBV27
D gene: TRBD2
J gene: TRBJ2-3
clone size: -

CDR3 DNA: TGTGCCAGCAGTAGGCCGACTCACCCGATTGAGACCCAGTACTTC
CDR3 protein: CASSRPTHPIETQYF
V gene: TRBV25-1
D gene: -
J gene: TRBJ2-5
clone size: -

CDR3 DNA: TGTGCCAGCAGCCAGTCAGCGGGAGGGCCGGGAGATACGCAGTATTTT
CDR3 protein: CASSQSAGGPGDTQYF
V gene: TRBV14
D gene: TRBD2
J gene: TRBJ2-3
clone size: -

CDR3 DNA: TGTGCCATCAGTGAGTCGCCGGACTCCTTCTCCTACGAGCAGTACTTC
CDR3 protein: CAISESPDSFSYEQYF
V gene: TRBV10-3
D gene: -
J gene: TRBJ2-7
clone size: -

CDR3 DNA: TGTGCCAGTAGACGACTAGCGGTAACCGCCTACGAGCAGTACTTC
CDR3 protein: CASRRLAVTAYEQYF
V gene: TRBV19
D gene: TRBD2
J gene: TRBJ2-7
clone size: -

CDR3 DNA: TGTGCCAGCAGCCTGGGGCTAGCGGGAGCCTCCTACGAGCAGTACTTC
CDR3 protein: CASSLGLAGASYEQYF
V gene: TRBV7-9
D gene: TRBD2
J gene: TRBJ2-7
clone size: -

CDR3 DNA: TGTGCCAGCAGCACCAGACAGGGGAAACAGCCCCAGCATTTT
CDR3 protein: CASSTRQGKQPQHF
V gene: TRBV21-1
D gene: -
J gene: TRBJ1-5
clone size: -

CDR3 DNA: TGCGCCAGCAGAGAGAAACAGGGGGCTCAAGAGACCCAGTACTTC
CDR3 protein: CASREKQGAQETQYF
V gene: TRBV10-2
D gene: TRBD1
J gene: TRBJ2-5
clone size: once

CDR3 DNA: TGTGCCAGCCGCCGGACAGTTAACACTGAAGCTTTCTTT
CDR3 protein: CASRRTVNTEAFF
V gene: TRBV19
D gene: -
J gene: TRBJ1-1
clone size: -

CDR3 DNA: TGTGCCAGTAGTAAGGGACATTTGAACACTGAAGCTTTCTTT
CDR3 protein: CASSKGHLNTEAFF
V gene: TRBV19
D gene: -
J gene: TRBJ1-1
clone size: -

CDR3 DNA: TGTGCCAGTAGGCCGAGTAGCACAGATACGCAGTATTTT
CDR3 protein: CASRPSSTDTQYF
V gene: TRBV19
D gene: -
J gene: TRBJ2-3
clone size: -

CDR3 DNA: TGTGCCAGCAGTAGGGGCGGGAGCCCCAATGAGCAGTTCTTC
CDR3 protein: CASSRGGSPNEQFF
V gene: TRBV2
D gene: TRBD2
J gene: TRBJ2-1
clone size: -

CDR3 DNA: TGTGCCAGCAGCCAAGATAGGGCTAGCGGGGGGGATACGCAGTATTTT
CDR3 protein: CASSQDRASGGDTQYF
V gene: TRBV4-2
D gene: TRBD2
J gene: TRBJ2-3
clone size: once

CDR3 DNA: TGCAGCGGAGCTTCGATCTCTGGAAACACCATATATTTT
CDR3 protein: CSGASISGNTIYF
V gene: TRBV29-1
D gene: -
J gene: TRBJ1-3
clone size: -

CDR3 DNA: TGCGCCAGCAGCCAAGAACCCAGACTTAACAATGAGCAGTTCTTC
CDR3 protein: CASSQEPRLNNEQFF
V gene: TRBV4-1
D gene: -
J gene: TRBJ2-1
clone size: -

CDR3 DNA: TGTGCCAGCAGTTACCCCCGGGACAGGGGAAGCAATCAGCCCCAGCATTTT
CDR3 protein: CASSYPRDRGSNQPQHF
V gene: TRBV28
D gene: TRBD1
J gene: TRBJ1-5
clone size: -

CDR3 DNA: TGTGCCAGCAGTTTACCTCCCGCTGAAGCTTTCTTT
CDR3 protein: CASSLPPAEAFF
V gene: TRBV28
D gene: -
J gene: TRBJ1-1
clone size: -

CDR3 DNA: TGCAGCGTCCGAATTGACAGAGCGGGAAACACCATATATTTT
CDR3 protein: CSVRIDRAGNTIYF
V gene: TRBV29-1
D gene: -
J gene: TRBJ1-3
clone size: -

CDR3 DNA: TGCGCCAGCAGCCAAGTTTTGAGCTCTGGAAACACCATATATTTT
CDR3 protein: CASSQVLSSGNTIYF
V gene: TRBV4-1
D gene: -
J gene: TRBJ1-3
clone size: once

CDR3 DNA: TGTGCCAGCAGCTTCCAGGGGGCCTCTGGCTACACCTTC
CDR3 protein: CASSFQGASGYTF
V gene: TRBV7-9
D gene: TRBD1
J gene: TRBJ1-2
clone size: -

CDR3 DNA: TGTGCCAGCAGCGCACAGGGGGCAGGCACCGGGGAGCTGTTTTTT
CDR3 protein: CASSAQGAGTGELFF
V gene: TRBV5-5
D gene: TRBD1
J gene: TRBJ2-2
clone size: once

CDR3 DNA: TGTGCCAGCAGTTCAGCCCCACAGGGTAGCACTGAAGCTTTCTTT
CDR3 protein: CASSSAPQGSTEAFF
V gene: TRBV28
D gene: -
J gene: TRBJ1-1
clone size: few

CDR3 DNA: TGTGCCAGCAGCCAAGAACCTAGCGGGAGGGCAGATACGCAGTATTTT
CDR3 protein: CASSQEPSGRADTQYF
V gene: TRBV4-2
D gene: TRBD2
J gene: TRBJ2-3
clone size: once